The entry that follows covers one T cell receptor (beta chain) sequence. Its antigen is as yet unknown. This table comes from immunoSEQ multiplex PCR, and its TCRdb copy is limited to in-frame clones, with some not included. The sample has around 20,000 clones, 80% to 90% seen once. This entry is derived from a study of regulatory dendritic cells for organ transplantation. Across the whole study: Monocytes received vitamin D3 on days 0 and 4, IL-10 on day 4.

V gave up 3 bases and J gave up 8 bases, with 5 bases separating them. The CDR3 covers 11 residues. CDR1 is SGHDN, CDR2 FVKESK, per germline. CFSE-labeled sorted T cells met regulatory or mature dendritic cells for 4 to 6 days. Study-wide points: Regulatory dendritic cells appeared to expand memory CD8+ clones less than mature ones. Naive T cells showed high diversity, memory cells less, memory CD8+ least.

The genes are TRBV14 and TRBJ1-3; no clear D gene. This TCR was sampled from a human donor in good health. Sequencing was done on a sample of naive CD4+ T cells from blood cultured with regulatory dendritic cells. As for subset: CD45RA+ naive T cells. The CDR3 nucleotides are TGTGCCAGCAGCCATACCGACACCATATATTTT. Translated: CASSHTDTIYF.